One sample yielded the 16 T cell receptor beta chains listed below, sequenced in a study of CD8 T cells in Susac syndrome. When the RNA was reverse transcribed, random hexamers were used with an input of about 0.5 to 1 ug. Via MiXCR, TCRdb re-called the immunoSEQ multiplex PCR reads, giving one row per CDR3 protein. The sample lists 90,000 to 150,000 distinct CDR3 sequences, approximately 94% occurring once. Sequencing used CD4+ T cells from PBMCs. The receptors were gathered from a human donor in good health.

This sequence joins TRBV30 and TRBJ1-5; the D gene is possibly TRBD1 (5 bases). Trimming shortened V by 4 bases and J by 2 bases, and 9 bases separated the two germline ends. The germline V gene has CDR1 GTSNPN and CDR2 SVGIG (reference sequence). This CDR3 region has 13 residues. The DNA for the CDR3 is TGTGCCTGGACCAGGGACGGCAATCAGCCCCAGCATTTT. Protein: CAWTRDGNQPQHF.

Turning to this clonotype: A read error may account for a junction end that differs from germline. V usage is TRBV7-9 and J usage is TRBJ2-5; a possible D gene is TRBD1 (6 bases). CDR1 is SEHNR and CDR2 is FQNEAQ in the germline V gene (reference sequence). This CDR3 contains 15 residues. In nucleotides, the CDR3 is TGTGCCAGCGGCTTAGTTTCAGGGGTCCAAGAGACCCAGTACTTC. Residues: CASGLVSGVQETQYF.

The chain joins TRBV7-9 to TRBJ2-1; D is perhaps TRBD2 (6 bases). CDR1 and CDR2 from the germline V gene are SEHNR and FQNEAQ (reference sequence). This CDR3 has 14 residues. Trimming removed 2 bases at V and 5 bases at J, with 10 bases between. CDR3 loop: CASSLSRGDNEQFF. For the CDR3, the DNA is TGTGCCAGCAGCTTATCGCGGGGAGACAATGAGCAGTTCTTC.

This chain links TRBV6-2 or TRBV6-3 with TRBJ2-7; D remains ambiguous. V was clipped by 0 bases and J by 4 bases, with 7 bases between them. There are 13 residues in the CDR3. Germline-derived CDR1 and CDR2 are MNHEY and SVGEGT. CDR3 region: CASSYSVVYEQYF. The CDR3 DNA reads TGTGCCAGCAGTTACTCCGTTGTATACGAGCAGTACTTC.

The rearrangement joins TRBV7-9 to TRBJ2-7; D gene uncertain. Germline CDR1 reads SEHNR; CDR2 reads FQNEAQ (reference sequence). V dropped 4 bases and J dropped 0 bases, with 7 bases sitting between them. The CDR3 has 13 residues. The CDR3 region has the DNA TGTGCCAGCAGCTCCCCCAGCTCCTACGAGCAGTACTTC. It encodes CASSSPSSYEQYF.

J is TRBJ1-1 and V is TRBV30, with a possible D match to TRBD1 (5 bases). The CDR3 length is 11 residues. Germline-derived CDR1 and CDR2 are GTSNPN and SVGIG (reference sequence). The V gene lost 3 bases and the J gene lost 8 bases, with 10 bases spanning the gap. The CDR3 sequence is CAWRSWDEAFF. In nucleotides, the CDR3 is TGTGCCTGGAGGAGCTGGGACGAAGCTTTCTTT.

CDR3 residues: CASSWRAPDTDTQYF. The CDR3 DNA is TGCGCCAGCAGCTGGAGGGCCCCCGACACAGATACGCAGTATTTT. The chain uses TRBV5-1 and TRBJ2-3, with a tentative D call TRBD2 (6 bases). Per the germline V gene, CDR1 is SGHRS and CDR2 is YFSETQ. This CDR3 has 15 amino acids. The V end lost 3 bases, the J end lost 2 bases, and 13 bases lay between the germline ends.

This chain joins TRBV28 and TRBJ2-1; TRBD2 aligns across 10 bases. The CDR3 contains 15 residues. J lost 5 bases, V lost 6 bases, and 7 bases had no gene match. Germline V CDR1 and CDR2: MDHEN, SYDVKM. CDR3 sequence (DNA): TGTGCCAGCAGCCAGAGGCTAGCGGGAGACAATGAGCAGTTCTTC. Translation: CASSQRLAGDNEQFF.

This clonotype has only a few counts. The J gene is TRBJ2-7, the V gene TRBV30, with 8 bases fitting TRBD1. This CDR3 is 19 amino acids long. Germline CDR1 and CDR2: GTSNPN and SVGIG (reference sequence). Trimming cost V 2 bases and J 0 bases; bases outside gene matches: 18. The CDR3 region has the DNA TGTGCCTGGAGTCTTAGCCTTTTGACAGGGGCGATTATCTCCTACGAGCAGTACTTC. Translating gives CAWSLSLLTGAIISYEQYF. The complete variable domain, with remaining parts taken from reference TRBV30 and TRBJ2-7, reads SQTIHQWPATLVQPVGSPLSLECTVEGTSNPNLYWYRQAAGRGLQLLFYSVGIGQISSEVPQNLSASRPQDRQFILSSKKLLLSDSGFYLCAWSLSLLTGAIISYEQYFGPGTRLTVT.

The CDR3 region is CASSVASSYNEQFF. The CDR3 region has the DNA TGTGCCAGCAGCGTAGCCTCCTCCTACAATGAGCAGTTCTTC. The J gene is TRBJ2-1, the V gene TRBV9, with no clear D. The germline gives CDR1 SGDLS, CDR2 YYNGEE. The CDR3 loop spans 14 amino acids. The germline V and J ends were trimmed by 0 bases and 0 bases, with 4 bases remaining between them.

The chain links TRBV18 to TRBJ2-1, with D possibly matching TRBD1 (6 bases). The V gene's germline CDR1 is KGHSH and CDR2 LQKENI. The CDR3 covers 16 residues. V was trimmed by 0 bases and J by 5 bases, leaving 14 bases between them. CDR3 nucleotide sequence: TGTGCCAGCTCACCACCTCGGGACACAACTAACAATGAGCAGTTCTTC. Amino acid sequence: CASSPPRDTTNNEQFF. Together with reference TRBV18 and TRBJ2-1, the CDR3 gives the full variable domain: NAGVMQNPRHLVRRRGQEARLRCSPMKGHSHVYWYRQLPEEGLKFMVYLQKENIIDESGMPKERFSAEFPKEGPSILRIQQVVRGDSAAYFCASSPPRDTTNNEQFFGPGTRLTVL.

J is TRBJ2-2 and V is TRBV28; 7 nucleotides agree with TRBD1. V was pared by 5 bases and J by 0 bases, with 9 bases of the junction left unmatched. The length of the CDR3 is 17 residues. Per the germline V gene, CDR1 is MDHEN and CDR2 is SYDVKM. The CDR3 sequence is CASSRTGAKTNTGELFF. The CDR3 nucleotides read TGTGCCAGCAGTAGAACAGGGGCGAAAACGAACACCGGGGAGCTGTTTTTT.

The rearrangement uses TRBV18 and TRBJ1-2; TRBD1 matches at 8 bases. The CDR3 consists of 13 residues. Looked up from germline, CDR1 is KGHSH and CDR2 is LQKENI. With V trimmed by 1 base and J by 6 bases, 1 base remained unmatched. CDR3 amino acids: CASSPRGQDGYTF. The CDR3, as DNA: TGTGCCAGCTCACCACGGGGACAGGATGGCTACACCTTC.

This clonotype was picked up one time. The genes are TRBV6-5 and TRBJ2-1; TRBD2 agrees at 9 bases. Germline loops: CDR1 MNHEY, CDR2 SVGAGI. V trimming: 3 bases; J trimming: 8 bases; junction bases outside the gene matches: 8. The CDR3 runs to 15 residues. CDR3 coding DNA: TGTGCCAGCAGTTATCAGCGGGAGGCAGTATATGAGCAGTTCTTC. It specifies CASSYQREAVYEQFF.

J is TRBJ2-7 and V is TRBV24-1, with D maybe TRBD2 (5 bases). This CDR3 has 15 residues. V lost 3 bases and J lost 2, with 13 bases in between. From germline, CDR1 is KGHDR and CDR2 SFDVKD. The CDR3 reads CATSDTRDGTYEQYF. The CDR3, as DNA: TGTGCCACCAGTGATACGCGAGACGGGACCTACGAGCAGTACTTC.

The chain joins TRBV5-1 to TRBJ2-7; a weak D match, TRBD1 (5 bases). The CDR3 loop spans 15 amino acids. Germline values: CDR1 SGHRS, CDR2 YFSETQ. The V end lost 4 bases, the J end lost 0 bases, and 14 bases lay between the germline ends. The CDR3 reads CASSPAVGASYEQYF. CDR3 in DNA: TGCGCCAGCAGCCCGGCGGTAGGGGCCTCCTACGAGCAGTACTTC.